These T cell receptor beta chains were read from a single sample in a study of shared clonotypes between healthy human individuals. Clones were sequenced by immunoSEQ multiplex PCR, and TCRdb holds only the in-frame ones, with some missing. The sample contains some 2,100,000 clones, roughly 91% of which appear only once. Sequencing used naive CD8+ T cells from PBMCs. The receptors come from a man between 18 and 29 years old in good health. Some clones in this sample may be carry-over from other donors' samples. Each CDR3 is given with its conserved first and last residue. A D gene is named only where the DNA matches it firmly. Clone size is not always given. Where it is, it says once, few, many or a class for expanded clones.

abundance: .
j_gene: TRBJ2-6
v_gene: TRBV9
d_gene: .
CDR3nt: TGTGCCAGCAGCGTCCGACAGGAAACCGGGGCCAACGTCCTGACTTTC
CDR3aa: CASSVRQETGANVLTF

abundance: once
j_gene: TRBJ1-4
v_gene: TRBV6-5
d_gene: .
CDR3nt: TGTGCCAGCAAAGCAGGGGCTAATGAAAAACTGTTTTTT
CDR3aa: CASKAGANEKLFF

abundance: .
j_gene: TRBJ1-5
v_gene: TRBV28
d_gene: .
CDR3nt: TGTGCCAGCCAAGGGGGGGATCAGCCCCAGCATTTT
CDR3aa: CASQGGDQPQHF

abundance: .
j_gene: TRBJ2-7
v_gene: TRBV15
d_gene: .
CDR3nt: TGTGGCGTCGGGGAAACCTACGAGCAGTACTTC
CDR3aa: CGVGETYEQYF

abundance: .
j_gene: TRBJ2-7
v_gene: TRBV27
d_gene: .
CDR3nt: TGTGCCAGCAGTTTATCAGGGACCGCCATCTCCTACGAGCAGTACTTC
CDR3aa: CASSLSGTAISYEQYF

abundance: .
j_gene: TRBJ2-7
v_gene: TRBV14
d_gene: TRBD1
CDR3nt: TGTGCCAGCAGCCAGATGGAGACAGGGCTGACGTACGAGCAGTACTTC
CDR3aa: CASSQMETGLTYEQYF

abundance: .
j_gene: TRBJ2-7
v_gene: TRBV27
d_gene: .
CDR3nt: TGTGCCAGCAGTTTGGGTGGTTACGAGCAGTACTTC
CDR3aa: CASSLGGYEQYF

abundance: .
j_gene: TRBJ1-1
v_gene: TRBV9
d_gene: TRBD1
CDR3nt: TGTGCCAGCACCGGACAGGGGGTCACTGAAGCTTTCTTT
CDR3aa: CASTGQGVTEAFF

abundance: .
j_gene: TRBJ2-7
v_gene: TRBV27
d_gene: .
CDR3nt: TGTGCCAGCAGTTTGGGGTTTCGGTACGAGCAGTACTTC
CDR3aa: CASSLGFRYEQYF

abundance: .
j_gene: TRBJ2-2
v_gene: TRBV29-1
d_gene: TRBD1
CDR3nt: TGCAGCGTGACCCGGTGGGGGGGGACAGGGCGGTCCGGGGAGCTGTTTTTT
CDR3aa: CSVTRWGGTGRSGELFF

abundance: once
j_gene: TRBJ2-7
v_gene: TRBV19
d_gene: TRBD1
CDR3nt: TGTGCCAGTAGTACCCGGGACAGGGTAGACGAGCAGTACTTC
CDR3aa: CASSTRDRVDEQYF

abundance: .
j_gene: TRBJ1-1
v_gene: TRBV7-2
d_gene: .
CDR3nt: TGTGCCAGCAGCTTAGGGAATACACATTACACTGAAGCTTTCTTT
CDR3aa: CASSLGNTHYTEAFF

abundance: .
j_gene: TRBJ2-3
v_gene: TRBV19
d_gene: .
CDR3nt: TGTGCCAGTAGTAAATACCCAACAGCAGATACGCAGTATTTT
CDR3aa: CASSKYPTADTQYF

abundance: .
j_gene: TRBJ2-5
v_gene: TRBV11-2
d_gene: .
CDR3nt: TGTGCCAGCAGACTTCACCCCACTTTAATTGGTGAGACCCAGTACTTC
CDR3aa: CASRLHPTLIGETQYF

abundance: .
j_gene: TRBJ2-1
v_gene: TRBV28
d_gene: TRBD2
CDR3nt: TGTGCCAGCGGTGGTAGCGGGAGTGTCGTGCAGTTCTTC
CDR3aa: CASGGSGSVVQFF

abundance: .
j_gene: TRBJ1-2
v_gene: TRBV5-4
d_gene: TRBD1
CDR3nt: TGTGCCAGCAGCCCCTCGGGACAGGGAGTATATGGCTACACCTTC
CDR3aa: CASSPSGQGVYGYTF

abundance: .
j_gene: TRBJ1-1
v_gene: TRBV4-1
d_gene: .
CDR3nt: TGCGCCAGCAGCCAAGACCCGTCTGAAGCTTTCTTT
CDR3aa: CASSQDPSEAFF

abundance: .
j_gene: TRBJ2-7
v_gene: TRBV15
d_gene: TRBD2
CDR3nt: TGTGCTTCCCGCGCCGGGGGGATTGGCGAGCAGTACTTC
CDR3aa: CASRAGGIGEQYF

abundance: once
j_gene: TRBJ1-1
v_gene: TRBV29-1
d_gene: .
CDR3nt: TGCAGCGCGCCTTTTGGGGCGGCTGAAGCTTTCTTT
CDR3aa: CSAPFGAAEAFF

abundance: .
j_gene: TRBJ2-3
v_gene: TRBV7-9
d_gene: TRBD2
CDR3nt: TGTGCCAGCAGCTGGGGCGCGGGACTAGCGGGAGAAGATACGCAGTATTTT
CDR3aa: CASSWGAGLAGEDTQYF

abundance: .
j_gene: TRBJ2-1
v_gene: TRBV19
d_gene: TRBD1
CDR3nt: TGTGCCAGTAGTATCGACAGGGTCAACTACAATGAGCAGTTCTTC
CDR3aa: CASSIDRVNYNEQFF

abundance: .
j_gene: TRBJ2-7
v_gene: TRBV29-1
d_gene: TRBD2
CDR3nt: TGCAGCGTTGTCCCCGGGGGGGGCTCCTACGAGCAGTACTTC
CDR3aa: CSVVPGGGSYEQYF

abundance: .
j_gene: TRBJ2-5
v_gene: TRBV7-9
d_gene: TRBD1
CDR3nt: TGTGCCAGCAGCACGACACAGGGGATCCCAGAGACCCAGTACTTC
CDR3aa: CASSTTQGIPETQYF

abundance: .
j_gene: TRBJ2-3
v_gene: TRBV9
d_gene: .
CDR3nt: TGTGCCAGCAGCGTAGCCGGAACGGCAGCAGATACGCAGTATTTT
CDR3aa: CASSVAGTAADTQYF

abundance: .
j_gene: TRBJ2-1
v_gene: TRBV7-9
d_gene: .
CDR3nt: TGTGCCAGCAGCTTACATGAGAATGAGCAGTTCTTC
CDR3aa: CASSLHENEQFF

abundance: .
j_gene: TRBJ2-2
v_gene: TRBV27
d_gene: TRBD2
CDR3nt: TGTGCCAGCAGTTTACGGGGGGCCGGGGAGCTGTTTTTT
CDR3aa: CASSLRGAGELFF

abundance: .
j_gene: TRBJ2-2
v_gene: TRBV7-9
d_gene: .
CDR3nt: TGTGCCAGCAGCCCTCGGTCCGGGACCGGGGAGCTGTTTTTT
CDR3aa: CASSPRSGTGELFF

abundance: few
j_gene: TRBJ1-1
v_gene: TRBV9
d_gene: TRBD1
CDR3nt: TGTGCCAGCAGCGGGACAGGTGAAGCTTTCTTT
CDR3aa: CASSGTGEAFF

abundance: .
j_gene: TRBJ2-7
v_gene: TRBV21-1
d_gene: .
CDR3nt: TGTGCCAGCAGCAAAAAGGATATAGCGGGAGTAACCTACGAGCAGTACTTC
CDR3aa: CASSKKDIAGVTYEQYF

abundance: .
j_gene: TRBJ2-1
v_gene: TRBV5-1
d_gene: TRBD2
CDR3nt: TGCGCCAGCAGCCCGGGGACTAGCGGGAGGGCGGGTCCCTACAATGAGCAGTTCTTC
CDR3aa: CASSPGTSGRAGPYNEQFF

abundance: .
j_gene: TRBJ2-2
v_gene: TRBV28
d_gene: .
CDR3nt: TGTGCCAGCAGTTTTGTCGGGAACACCGGGGAGCTGTTTTTT
CDR3aa: CASSFVGNTGELFF

abundance: .
j_gene: TRBJ1-1
v_gene: TRBV19
d_gene: TRBD1
CDR3nt: TGTGCCAGTAGTATAACGAGGGGGCGGGCTACTGAAGCTTTCTTT
CDR3aa: CASSITRGRATEAFF

abundance: .
j_gene: TRBJ2-7
v_gene: TRBV5-1
d_gene: TRBD2
CDR3nt: TGCGCCAGCAGCTTAAGCCTAGCGGGAGGAGACGACGAGCAGTACTTC
CDR3aa: CASSLSLAGGDDEQYF

abundance: .
j_gene: TRBJ2-7
v_gene: TRBV11-2
d_gene: TRBD2
CDR3nt: TGTGCCAGCAGCCTCCTAGCGGCCTACTCCTACGAGCAGTACTTC
CDR3aa: CASSLLAAYSYEQYF

abundance: few
j_gene: TRBJ1-1
v_gene: TRBV11-2
d_gene: .
CDR3nt: TGTGCCAGCAGCCCTATCACAGTGAACACTGAAGCTTTCTTT
CDR3aa: CASSPITVNTEAFF

abundance: .
j_gene: TRBJ2-1
v_gene: TRBV27
d_gene: TRBD2
CDR3nt: TGTGCCAGCAGGCCCGGGACTAGCCGGTACAATGAGCAGTTCTTC
CDR3aa: CASRPGTSRYNEQFF

abundance: .
j_gene: TRBJ2-1
v_gene: TRBV28
d_gene: TRBD2
CDR3nt: TGTGCCAGCAGTTTATGGGGGGGAGGGAATGTAGAAAATGAGCAGTTCTTC
CDR3aa: CASSLWGGGNVENEQFF

abundance: .
j_gene: TRBJ2-1
v_gene: TRBV5-6
d_gene: TRBD1
CDR3nt: TGTGCCAGCAGCCCCGGGACAGCCCACATTGGAGAGCAGTTCTTC
CDR3aa: CASSPGTAHIGEQFF

abundance: .
j_gene: TRBJ2-7
v_gene: TRBV6-5
d_gene: TRBD1
CDR3nt: TGTGCCAGCAGTTCGGACAGGCTGAGCGAGCAGTACTTC
CDR3aa: CASSSDRLSEQYF

abundance: .
j_gene: TRBJ1-1
v_gene: TRBV6-5
d_gene: TRBD1
CDR3nt: TGTGCCAGCAGAGAGAACAGGGGTCCGAACACTGAAGCTTTCTTT
CDR3aa: CASRENRGPNTEAFF

abundance: .
j_gene: TRBJ1-3
v_gene: TRBV6-6
d_gene: TRBD1
CDR3nt: TGTGCCAGCAGTTACTTGGGCAGGGGGAACACCATATATTTT
CDR3aa: CASSYLGRGNTIYF

abundance: .
j_gene: TRBJ2-1
v_gene: TRBV9
d_gene: .
CDR3nt: TGTGCCAGCAGCGTAGCGTGGGAAGCCAATGATGAGCAGTTCTTC
CDR3aa: CASSVAWEANDEQFF

abundance: .
j_gene: TRBJ1-4
v_gene: TRBV14
d_gene: .
CDR3nt: TGTGCCAGCAGCCAAGACGGTGCGGGTTGGGAAAAACTGTTTTTT
CDR3aa: CASSQDGAGWEKLFF

abundance: .
j_gene: TRBJ2-7
v_gene: TRBV10-3
d_gene: .
CDR3nt: TGTGCCAGCACCCCAAGGGTTAGCTCCTACGAGCAGTACTTC
CDR3aa: CASTPRVSSYEQYF

abundance: .
j_gene: TRBJ2-7
v_gene: TRBV4-3
d_gene: .
CDR3nt: TGCGCCAGCAGCACAACACAAAGTCTCTACGAGCAGTACTTC
CDR3aa: CASSTTQSLYEQYF

abundance: .
j_gene: TRBJ2-7
v_gene: TRBV27
d_gene: .
CDR3nt: TGTGCCAGCACCATGGGGGTCGAGCAGTACTTC
CDR3aa: CASTMGVEQYF

abundance: .
j_gene: TRBJ2-6
v_gene: TRBV27
d_gene: .
CDR3nt: TGTGCCAGCAGTTCCTCTGGGGCCAACGTCCTGACTTTC
CDR3aa: CASSSSGANVLTF

abundance: .
j_gene: TRBJ2-1
v_gene: TRBV7-9
d_gene: TRBD2
CDR3nt: TGTGCCAGCAGCTTTGGGAGGGTGACTAGCGCCGATGAGCAGTTCTTC
CDR3aa: CASSFGRVTSADEQFF

abundance: .
j_gene: TRBJ1-2
v_gene: TRBV5-8
d_gene: .
CDR3nt: TGTGCCAGCAGCTTCGGGACCCTCGGCGAGGGCTACACCTTC
CDR3aa: CASSFGTLGEGYTF

abundance: .
j_gene: TRBJ2-2
v_gene: TRBV4-3
d_gene: .
CDR3nt: TGCGCCAGCAGCCCGGGACTTCTCACCGGGGAGCTGTTTTTT
CDR3aa: CASSPGLLTGELFF

abundance: .
j_gene: TRBJ2-1
v_gene: TRBV18
d_gene: TRBD1
CDR3nt: TGTGCCAGCTCAGGCCGGGACAGCGATGAGCAGTTCTTC
CDR3aa: CASSGRDSDEQFF

abundance: .
j_gene: TRBJ2-7
v_gene: TRBV29-1
d_gene: TRBD1
CDR3nt: TGCAGCGTGCCGGGACAGGGGGCCTACGAGCAGTACTTC
CDR3aa: CSVPGQGAYEQYF

abundance: .
j_gene: TRBJ2-1
v_gene: TRBV6-5
d_gene: .
CDR3nt: TGTGCCACAAGGCATTCGGCTCACAATGAGCAGTTCTTC
CDR3aa: CATRHSAHNEQFF

abundance: .
j_gene: TRBJ1-3
v_gene: TRBV27
d_gene: TRBD1
CDR3nt: TGTGCCAGCAGTGGGACAGCGGACTCTGGAAACACCATATATTTT
CDR3aa: CASSGTADSGNTIYF

abundance: .
j_gene: TRBJ2-7
v_gene: TRBV30
d_gene: .
CDR3nt: TGTGCCTGGATCGCGGCACGCTCCTACGAGCAGTACTTC
CDR3aa: CAWIAARSYEQYF